This T cell receptor (beta chain) stems from a study of shared clonotypes between healthy human individuals. Trimming took off 5 bases at V and 1 base at J, with 14 bases between the two ends. Germline values: CDR1 MDHEN, CDR2 SYDVKM. The CDR3 spans 15 residues. Some clones are missing from TCRdb's copy, which holds only in-frame ones; the method was immunoSEQ multiplex PCR. This sample carries 2,500,000 or so clones, roughly 93% of them seen once, and the ten largest clones take more than 0.35%. The gene calls are TRBV28 and TRBJ2-5, with D hard to call. The sample consisted of naive CD4+ T cells from PBMCs. Subset in this sample: CD45RA+ positively selected. This receptor was identified in a young man in good health. Some clones in this sample may be carry-over from other donors' samples. CDR3 nucleotides: TGTGCCAGCAGTCCCAATGGGGAACCCCAAGAGACCCAGTACTTC. It encodes CASSPNGEPQETQYF.